These 13 T cell receptor beta chains came from one sample sequenced in a study of early T cells in non-severe SARS-CoV-2 infection (dated by TCRdb to about 2021). Library preparation used 5' RACE. The sequencing machine was a NextSeq 500. TCRdb redid the processing of the public reads, applying fastp at Q25 and MiXCR, and retained in-frame beta chains. Every entry covers one CDR3 protein and lists the most common genes and DNA from its rows. The sample records approximately 60,000 distinct CDR3 sequences, roughly an eighth of which are singletons. 2.5% to 3.5% of the sample is in the top ten clones. The sample taken for sequencing was whole blood. The receptors come from an adult who was a healthcare worker with PCR-confirmed SARS-CoV-2 infection or an uninfected control (not recorded which).

This clonotype was observed many times. The chain joins TRBV4-2 to TRBJ1-5, with TRBD1 matching 9 bases. J lost 4 bases, V lost 0 bases, and 10 bases had no gene match. Germline V CDR1 and CDR2: LGHNA, YNFKEQ. CDR3 size: 18 residues. The CDR3 nucleotides are TGTGCCAGCAGCCAAGATACTCTGGCGGGACAGGGTAATCAGCCCCAGCATTTT. Translated: CASSQDTLAGQGNQPQHF.

This clonotype was detected a few times. V is TRBV5-1 and J is TRBJ2-5; 7 bases are a match to TRBD2. The CDR3 has 16 amino acids. Germline V gene sequence: CDR1 SGHRS, CDR2 YFSETQ. V shed 1 base and J 2 bases; nucleotides not matched to a gene: 8. The CDR3 nucleotides are TGCGCCAGCAGCTTGAGGGCTAGCGGATTTCAAGAGACCCAGTACTTC. Translated, it gives CASSLRASGFQETQYF. The full variable domain, in which reference TRBV5-1 and TRBJ2-5 provide the parts outside the CDR3, is KAGVTQTPRYLIKTRGQQVTLSCSPISGHRSVSWYQQTPGQGLQFLFEYFSETQRNKGNFPGRFSGRQFSNSRSEMNVSTLELGDSALYLCASSLRASGFQETQYFGPGTRLLVL.

The gene calls are TRBV7-2 and TRBJ1-4; D is possibly TRBD1 (5 bases). The length of the CDR3 is 16 residues. Germline V gene sequence: CDR1 SGHTA, CDR2 FQGNSA. V lost 1 base and J lost 2, with 11 bases in between. The CDR3 is CASSLGTLATNEKLFF. The DNA for the CDR3 is TGTGCCAGCAGCTTAGGGACACTGGCGACTAATGAAAAACTGTTTTTT.

The chain recombines TRBV10-3 with TRBJ1-2; maybe TRBD1 (6 bases). Germline V CDR1 and CDR2: ENHRY, SYGVKD. There are 15 residues in the CDR3. Trimming took off 6 bases at V and 4 bases at J, with 18 bases between the two ends. CDR3 nucleotides: TGTGCCATCAGCGGGCCGGAGGGGGGAGGCTATGGCTACACCTTC. Its protein product is CAISGPEGGGYGYTF.

This clonotype occurred many times. The rearrangement links TRBV28 to TRBJ1-1; no clear D. Trimming left V 4 bases short and J 11 bases short, with 17 bases between. Germline assignment: CDR1 MDHEN and CDR2 SYDVKM. The CDR3 consists of 13 residues. Here the CDR3 DNA reads TGTGCCAGCAGTTCCGGACCCCCCGAGGAGGCTTTCTTT. Translating it yields CASSSGPPEEAFF.

This clonotype was seen more than once but under ten times. The rearrangement links TRBV11-3 to TRBJ2-7; 13 positions agree with TRBD2. The CDR3 covers 16 residues. Germline-derived CDR1 and CDR2 are SGHNT and YENEEA. Unmatched junction bases numbered 6, after V lost 4 bases and J lost 3 bases. In nucleotides, the CDR3 is TGTGCCAGCAGCTCCGGACTAGCGGGGGCCATCTACGAGCAGTACTTC. Translating gives CASSSGLAGAIYEQYF.

This clonotype occurred many times. The chain uses TRBV20-1 and TRBJ2-5; D tentatively reads TRBD1 or TRBD2 (5 bases each). Per germline, CDR1 DFQATT and CDR2 SNEGSKA (reference sequence). The germline V and J ends were trimmed by 6 bases and 0 bases, with 17 bases remaining between them. CDR3 length: 15 amino acids. The CDR3 protein is CSAEGQFPNQETQYF. As DNA, the CDR3 is TGCAGTGCCGAGGGGCAGTTTCCCAACCAAGAGACCCAGTACTTC.

The table lists this clonotype with a few counts. The rearrangement uses TRBV6-2 or TRBV6-3 and TRBJ2-3; 13 nucleotides line up with TRBD2. Germline V gene sequence: CDR1 MNHEY, CDR2 SVGEGT. The CDR3 totals 18 residues. J was trimmed by 0 bases and V by 6 bases; bases with no gene match: 9. In DNA form, the CDR3 reads TGTGCCAGCAGATCCGGGACTAGCGGGAAATCTAGCACAGATACGCAGTATTTT. It specifies CASRSGTSGKSSTDTQYF.

The genes are TRBV14 and TRBJ2-2; D is unresolved. Germline-derived CDR1 and CDR2 are SGHDN and FVKESK. Trimming took 0 bases from V and 0 from J, leaving 11 bases between them. This CDR3 has 17 residues. Here the CDR3 DNA reads TGTGCCAGCAGCCAAGACCCTGCCAGTACGAACACCGGGGAGCTGTTTTTT. Its translation: CASSQDPASTNTGELFF.

This clonotype was counted a few times. The V call is TRBV28, the J call TRBJ2-7; no clear D gene. This CDR3 spans 12 amino acids. CDR1 MDHEN and CDR2 SYDVKM come from the germline V gene. The ends were cut back, 6 bases at V and 5 bases at J, with 11 bases in the middle. CDR3 sequence reads: CASSPKGNEQYF. Here the CDR3 DNA reads TGTGCCAGCAGCCCCAAGGGAAACGAGCAGTACTTC.

This chain uses TRBV30 with TRBJ1-5; maybe TRBD1 (5 bases). This CDR3 has 13 residues. The germline V gene has CDR1 GTSNPN and CDR2 SVGIG (reference sequence). The CDR3 is CAFGRGSNQPQHF. The CDR3 DNA reads TGTGCTTTCGGTCGGGGGAGCAATCAGCCCCAGCATTTT.

This clonotype was found a few times. The chain combines TRBV6-1 with TRBJ2-1; either TRBD1 or TRBD2 may supply D (5 bases each). Germline loops: CDR1 MNHNS, CDR2 SASEGT. The CDR3 covers 15 residues. The V end lost 6 bases, the J end lost 2 bases, and 14 bases lay between the germline ends. The CDR3 here is CASSWDPGAYNEQFF. The CDR3 DNA reads as TGTGCCAGCAGCTGGGACCCCGGGGCCTACAATGAGCAGTTCTTC.

This clonotype came up many times. The chain has TRBV29-1 and TRBJ2-2, with D tentatively TRBD1 or TRBD2 (5 bases each). The ends were cut back, 6 bases at V and 6 bases at J, with 17 bases in the middle. CDR1 and CDR2 from the germline V gene are SQVTM and ANQGSEA. CDR3 size: 14 residues. Here the CDR3 DNA reads TGCAGCGTGAGGGACCCTTCCCGACCCGGGGAGCTGTTTTTT. Translating it yields CSVRDPSRPGELFF.